These 20 T cell receptor beta chains came from one sample sequenced in a study of cytomegalovirus exposure and HLA in healthy donors. Researchers ran the PCR with 60 Vbeta and 13 Jbeta primers. TCRdb's table, derived via immunoSEQ multiplex PCR, lists solely in-frame clones and lacks some. Counted here are about 140,000 clones, around 79% occurring once; the ten biggest clones make up approximately 1.5%. Sequencing input: PBMCs. The receptors originated from a woman in her twenties or thirties in good health and CMV-seronegative.

CDR3 sequence: CATSGTGNSNSPLHF. DNA for the CDR3: TGTGCCACCAGCGGAACCGGGAACTCTAATTCACCCCTCCACTTT. This sequence joins TRBV15 and TRBJ1-6; D unclear. The ends were cut back, 5 bases at V and 6 bases at J, with 14 bases in the middle. CDR3 size: 15 residues. The germline V gene has CDR1 LNHNV and CDR2 YYDKDF (reference sequence).

The V and J genes are TRBV7-3 and TRBJ2-3, with unresolved D. Deletions cut 2 bases from V and 2 bases from J, with 5 bases between. Germline CDR1 is SGHTA and CDR2 is FQGTGA. CDR3 length: 13 amino acids. DNA of the CDR3: TGTGCCAGCAGCTTACGAGACACAGATACGCAGTATTTT. This gives the protein CASSLRDTDTQYF. Combining the CDR3 with reference TRBV7-3 and TRBJ2-3 gives the whole variable domain GAGVSQTPSNKVTEKGKYVELRCDPISGHTALYWYRQSLGQGPEFLIYFQGTGAADDSGLPNDRFFAVRPEGSVSTLKIQRTERGDSAVYLCASSLRDTDTQYFGPGTRLTVL.

This rearrangement joins TRBV11-2 to TRBJ2-5, with TRBD1 matching 9 bases. The ends lost 7 bases at V and 2 bases at J; junction bases unmatched: 5. CDR3 length: 14 amino acids. Germline V gene sequence: CDR1 SGHAT, CDR2 FQNNGV. The CDR3 sequence: CASTSGTGQETQYF. Here the CDR3 DNA reads TGTGCCAGCACCTCCGGGACAGGGCAAGAGACCCAGTACTTC.

The chain is built from TRBV7-7 and TRBJ2-5; 13 bases are shared with TRBD2. The germline V gene encodes CDR1 SSHAT and CDR2 FNYEAQ (reference sequence). The V and J ends lost 2 bases and 5 bases, in that order; junction bases with no gene match: 5. The CDR3 is made up of 16 amino acids. The CDR3 DNA reads as TGTGCCAGCAGCTTAAGACTAGCGGGGGGTCGGGAGACCCAGTACTTC. This gives the protein CASSLRLAGGRETQYF.

The gene calls are TRBV6-5 and TRBJ1-6; D is unclear. CDR1 and CDR2 (germline): MNHEY, SVGAGI. The CDR3 covers 16 residues. V lost 6 bases and J 2 bases, leaving 14 bases between the germline ends. CDR3 sequence reads: CASSYEPNPYNSPLHF. The CDR3 nucleotides read TGTGCCAGCAGCTACGAACCTAACCCCTATAATTCACCCCTCCACTTT.

This clone was picked up one time. This chain uses TRBV5-8 with TRBJ2-5; D possibly corresponds to TRBD1 (5 bases). Near its end, the DNA agrees better with TRBJ2-7, so the J call may be wrong. The CDR3 has 13 amino acids. The V gene's germline CDR1 is SGHTS and CDR2 YDEGEE. Here the CDR3 DNA reads TGTGCCAGCAGCCCGACAGTCTCCTACGAGCAGTACTTC. Translation gives CASSPTVSYEQYF.

J is TRBJ2-3 and V is TRBV7-2; 7 bases agree with TRBD1. Germline CDR1 and CDR2: SGHTA and FQGNSA. The CDR3 is made up of 14 amino acids. Trimming at V came to 3 bases and at J to 6 bases, leaving 6 bases not matched to a gene. This chain's CDR3 is CASSFGTVSDTQYF. The DNA of the CDR3 is TGTGCCAGCAGCTTTGGGACAGTATCCGATACGCAGTATTTT. The complete variable domain, with remaining parts taken from reference TRBV7-2 and TRBJ2-3, reads GAGVSQSPSNKVTEKGKDVELRCDPISGHTALYWYRQSLGQGLEFLIYFQGNSAPDKSGLPSDRFSAERTGGSVSTLTIQRTQQEDSAVYLCASSFGTVSDTQYFGPGTRLTVL.

This chain connects TRBV28 to TRBJ1-2; the D is unclear. CDR3 length: 12 residues. CDR1 and CDR2 from the germline V gene are MDHEN and SYDVKM. V gave up 5 bases and J gave up 7 bases, with 11 bases separating them. The chain's CDR3 is CASSLRSTGYTF. The CDR3 coding sequence is TGTGCCAGCAGTCTCAGGTCCACTGGCTACACCTTC.

The chain recombines TRBV9 with TRBJ2-7; the match to TRBD1 covers 10 bases. J gave up 9 bases and V 3 bases, and 9 bases lay outside the gene matches. The germline gives CDR1 SGDLS, CDR2 YYNGEE. This CDR3 spans 14 amino acids. The CDR3 loop is CASSEGGDRGGQYF. The DNA for the CDR3 is TGTGCCAGCAGCGAAGGGGGGGACAGGGGAGGGCAGTACTTC. The full variable domain, with the rest looked up from reference TRBV9 and TRBJ2-7, is DSGVTQTPKHLITATGQRVTLRCSPRSGDLSVYWYQQSLDQGLQFLIQYYNGEERAKGNILERFSAQQFPDLHSELNLSSLELGDSALYFCASSEGGDRGGQYFGPGTRLTVT.

V gene TRBV27 combines with J gene TRBJ1-1; maybe TRBD1 (5 bases). Germline values: CDR1 MNHEY, CDR2 SMNVEV (reference sequence). CDR3 length: 14 amino acids. Trimming removed 3 bases at V and 4 bases at J, with 12 bases between. The CDR3 region is CASSFQGIGTEAFF. In nucleotides, the CDR3 is TGTGCCAGCAGTTTCCAGGGAATTGGCACTGAAGCTTTCTTT.

The chain employs TRBV27 and TRBJ1-2, with 8 bases matching TRBD1. This CDR3 contains 15 residues. Germline CDR1 is MNHEY and CDR2 is SMNVEV (reference sequence). Trimming removed 5 bases from V and 4 bases from J; junction bases left unmatched: 9. Here the CDR3 DNA reads TGTGCCAGCAGTATCTCCGGGACAGGACCCTATGGCTACACCTTC. Protein product: CASSISGTGPYGYTF.

The J gene is TRBJ1-1, the V gene TRBV6-1; no definite D call. CDR1 and CDR2 (germline): MNHNS, SASEGT. The V gene lost 6 bases and the J gene lost 1 base, with 15 bases spanning the gap. The CDR3 loop spans 15 amino acids. In nucleotides, the CDR3 is TGTGCCAGCAGCCAAAGACACGGAAAGAACACTGAAGCTTTCTTT. This gives the protein CASSQRHGKNTEAFF.

This clone was detected a few times. The chain carries TRBV7-6 and TRBJ2-5; 11 nucleotides line up with TRBD2. The CDR3 sequence is 17 residues long. The germline V gene encodes CDR1 SGHVS and CDR2 FNYEAQ. J gave up 5 bases and V 5 bases, and 13 bases lay outside the gene matches. The CDR3 loop is CASSVPIAGGTHETQYF. As DNA, the CDR3 is TGTGCCAGCAGCGTTCCCATAGCGGGGGGGACCCATGAGACCCAGTACTTC.

This clone was counted once. This sequence joins TRBV2 and TRBJ1-4; 10 bases are shared with TRBD1. This CDR3 is 13 amino acids long. CDR1 is SNHLY and CDR2 is FYNNEI in the germline V gene. The junction had 3 bases not matched to a gene; V was cut back by 6 bases and J by 8 bases. CDR3 amino acids: CASRGTGDEKLFF. The CDR3 nucleotides read TGTGCCAGCAGGGGGACAGGGGACGAAAAACTGTTTTTT.

The V gene is TRBV6-1, the J gene TRBJ1-2; perhaps TRBD1 as D (5 bases). The germline V gene encodes CDR1 MNHNS and CDR2 SASEGT. The ends were cut back, 5 bases at V and 4 bases at J, with 14 bases in the middle. The CDR3 length is 14 residues. The CDR3 DNA sequence: TGTGCCAGCAGTTCTCGGGACTGGACCTATGGCTACACCTTC. Amino acids: CASSSRDWTYGYTF.

The gene calls are TRBV28 and TRBJ1-1; 9 bases match TRBD1. The V gene end was trimmed by 8 bases and the J gene end by 4 bases; junction bases not matched to a gene: 2. The CDR3 loop spans 12 amino acids. Germline-derived CDR1 and CDR2 are MDHEN and SYDVKM. This CDR3 reads CASGTGSTEAFF. The CDR3 bases are TGTGCCAGCGGGACAGGGAGCACTGAAGCTTTCTTT.

The chain recombines TRBV6-5 with TRBJ2-7; 7 nucleotides match TRBD2. V was pared by 4 bases and J by 2 bases, with 11 bases of the junction left unmatched. Germline loops: CDR1 MNHEY, CDR2 SVGAGI. CDR3 size: 16 residues. The DNA of the CDR3 is TGTGCCAGCAGTTTCTTGATAACCGGGAGGCCCTACGAGCAGTACTTC. Amino acid sequence: CASSFLITGRPYEQYF.

This clone was picked up one time. The chain is built from TRBV5-1 and TRBJ1-5; TRBD1 matches at 10 bases. The V segment lost 4 bases and the J segment 2 bases; nucleotides outside the gene matches: 9. This CDR3 is 17 amino acids long. Germline CDR1 SGHRS, CDR2 YFSETQ. CDR3 DNA sequence: TGCGCCAGCAGCCCGGGTCCCGGGACAGGGGGCAATCAGCCCCAGCATTTT. Translating it yields CASSPGPGTGGNQPQHF.

The CDR3 here is CASSLFAGTGELFF. For the CDR3, the DNA is TGCGCCAGCAGTCTGTTTGCGGGCACCGGGGAGCTGTTTTTT. The chain combines TRBV5-1 with TRBJ2-2, with D perhaps matching TRBD2 (5 bases). The V gene's germline CDR1 is SGHRS and CDR2 YFSETQ. The length of the CDR3 is 14 residues. V lost 5 bases and J lost 4, with 12 bases in between.

The J gene is TRBJ2-7, the V gene TRBV5-4; TRBD2 matches at 7 bases. The ends lost 4 bases at V and 3 bases at J; junction bases unmatched: 13. The CDR3 consists of 16 residues. Germline CDR1 is SGHNT and CDR2 is YYREEE (reference sequence). CDR3 amino acids: CASSRASSGSIYEQYF. Here the CDR3 DNA reads TGTGCCAGCAGCCGTGCCTCTAGCGGATCGATCTACGAGCAGTACTTC.